Sequencing of this T cell receptor (beta chain) was carried out in a study of blood T cell repertoires in COVID-19. Study-level information: Some COVID-19 samples were acute and others convalescent; all came from the United States, Italy and Spain. Sample material is recorded as cDNA or gDNA derived from T cells, B-cell-depleted T cells, or PBMCs.

Trimming took 4 bases from V and 0 from J, leaving 10 bases between them. The germline gives CDR1 SQVTM, CDR2 ANQGSEA. This CDR3 comprises 14 residues. Measured with immunoSEQ multiplex PCR; TCRdb has only the in-frame clones, and not every one. The sample lists more than 300,000 clones, 85% to 90% seen once, with more than 9% in the top ten. The chain couples TRBV29-1 to TRBJ1-5; D might be TRBD1 (5 bases). The origin of this receptor is a woman in her twenties or thirties who had recovered from COVID-19. Sequencing was done on a sample of PBMCs or T cells enriched from blood (not recorded which). CDR3 coding DNA: TGCAGCGTTGCCCTGGGACTTAGCAATCAGCCCCAGCATTTT. Protein product: CSVALGLSNQPQHF.